This T cell receptor beta chain was recovered during a study of graft-versus-host responses after intestinal transplantation. As for the study in general: Multivisceral, liver-intestinal, or isolated intestinal grafts went to recipients. Study-wide points: Recipient marrow showed GvH clones, some seen first in ileum or blood.

About this clone itself: The antigen remains undetermined.

Only in-frame clones appear in the TCRdb table, and some are missing; sequencing was by immunoSEQ multiplex PCR. The table lists around 89,000 clones, about nine tenths of them singletons. Sequencing used unstimulated CD8+ T cells sorted from spleen or lymph node cells, obtained before transplant. The clonotype was recovered from a human donor who was the organ donor for an intestinal transplant.

The CDR3 coding sequence is TGCGCCAGCAGCCAAGAGCGGACTAGCGGGCTCACAGATACGCAGTATTTT. Amino acid sequence: CASSQERTSGLTDTQYF. This chain connects TRBV4-1 to TRBJ2-3, with 11 bases identical to TRBD2. The germline V gene has CDR1 MGHRA and CDR2 YSYEKL. The V gene end was trimmed by 0 bases and the J gene end by 2 bases; junction bases not matched to a gene: 4. This CDR3 spans 17 amino acids.